This T cell receptor beta chain was obtained from a study of blood T cell repertoires in COVID-19. On the study more broadly: There were acute and convalescent COVID-19 samples, and they came from the United States, Italy and Spain. The cDNA or gDNA used as material had been derived from T cells, B-cell-depleted T cells, or PBMCs.

V lost 5 bases, J lost 8 bases, and 18 bases lay in between. The CDR3 has 15 amino acids. Germline V CDR1 and CDR2: SSHAT, FNYEAQ (reference sequence). Per the original methods: Quantification of nucleated cells was approximated via reference gene primer amplification. TCRdb keeps only in-frame clones here, not all; method: immunoSEQ multiplex PCR. V, J and clone size were drawn from that table, and D and trimming were deduced from the DNA. The repertoire holds 45,000 to 60,000 clones, with around nine tenths as singletons. The gene calls are TRBV7-7 and TRBJ2-2; possibly TRBD1 for D (6 bases). This clonotype was obtained from a man aged 55-75 years with active or convalescent COVID-19. Specimen: peripheral blood. The CDR3 DNA reads TGTGCCAGCAGCAAGACGCAGGGGATATCTGGGGAGCTGTTTTTT. Protein product: CASSKTQGISGELFF.